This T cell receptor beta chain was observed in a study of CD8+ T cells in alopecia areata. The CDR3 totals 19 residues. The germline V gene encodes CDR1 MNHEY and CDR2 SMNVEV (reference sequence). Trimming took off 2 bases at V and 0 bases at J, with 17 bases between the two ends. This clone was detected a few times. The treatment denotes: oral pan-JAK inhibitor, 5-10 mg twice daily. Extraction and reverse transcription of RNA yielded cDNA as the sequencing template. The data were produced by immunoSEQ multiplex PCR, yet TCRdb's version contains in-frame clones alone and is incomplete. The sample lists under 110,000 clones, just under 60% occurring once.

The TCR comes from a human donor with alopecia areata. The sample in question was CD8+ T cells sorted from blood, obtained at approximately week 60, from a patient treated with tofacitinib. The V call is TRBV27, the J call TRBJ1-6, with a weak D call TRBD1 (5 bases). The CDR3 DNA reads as TGTGCCAGCAGTTTAACCCACAGGAGACGGAGCTCCTATAATTCACCCCTCCACTTT. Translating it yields CASSLTHRRRSSYNSPLHF.